A selection of T cell receptor beta chains follows, all from one sample in a study of graft-versus-host responses after intestinal transplantation. Which antigens these TCRs recognize remains unknown. Clones were sequenced by immunoSEQ multiplex PCR, and TCRdb holds only the in-frame ones, with some missing. The table shows 50,000 to 60,000 clones, with roughly 91% occurring only once. Sequencing used unstimulated CD4+ T cells sorted from spleen or lymph node cells, obtained before transplant. Source of these receptors: a human donor who was the organ donor for an intestinal transplant. The CDR3 runs from the conserved cysteine through the conserved F or W. D genes are given only for firm matches. Clone size is given for some rows only: seen once, a few or many times, or a class if the clone is expanded.

size: .
V: TRBV15
J: TRBJ1-6
D: .
DNA: TGTGCCACCAGCAGAGACACAAGCTCCTATAATTCACCCCTCCACTTT
CDR3: CATSRDTSSYNSPLHF

size: .
V: TRBV30
J: TRBJ2-1
D: .
DNA: TGTGCCTGGAGTGTAGGAAGGGTTTATGGGCAGTTCTTC
CDR3: CAWSVGRVYGQFF

size: .
V: TRBV6-1
J: TRBJ1-2
D: TRBD1
DNA: TGTGCCATTGGACAGGGCTATGGCTACACCTTC
CDR3: CAIGQGYGYTF

size: .
V: TRBV7-6
J: TRBJ2-2
D: TRBD2
DNA: TGTGCCAGCAGCTCAAGTAGCGGGAATGCCGGGGAGCTGTTTTTT
CDR3: CASSSSSGNAGELFF

size: .
V: TRBV14
J: TRBJ2-3
D: TRBD2
DNA: TGTGCCAGCAGCCAACTAGCGGGCACAGATACGCAGTATTTT
CDR3: CASSQLAGTDTQYF

size: .
V: TRBV13
J: TRBJ2-7
D: .
DNA: TGTGCCAGCAGCCTCCTAGGGAGCTCCTACGAGCAGTACTTC
CDR3: CASSLLGSSYEQYF

size: .
V: TRBV27
J: TRBJ2-1
D: TRBD2
DNA: TGTGCCAGCAAACGGACTAGCGGGAGAGGGTCCTACAATGAGCAGTTCTTC
CDR3: CASKRTSGRGSYNEQFF

size: .
V: TRBV4-3
J: TRBJ2-3
D: .
DNA: TGCGCCAGCAGCCAAGCGAGGCTTCCTGGGGAGTGGCGGTTGGCAGATACGCAGTATTTT
CDR3: CASSQARLPGEWRLADTQYF

size: .
V: TRBV6-1
J: TRBJ2-7
D: TRBD2
DNA: TGTGCCAGCAGTGGTCGGGAGGGCCCGCGGGAGCAGTACTTC
CDR3: CASSGREGPREQYF

size: .
V: TRBV7-2
J: TRBJ2-3
D: TRBD2
DNA: TGTGCCAGCAGCCCTAGCGGGACCAGCACAGATACGCAGTATTTT
CDR3: CASSPSGTSTDTQYF

size: .
V: TRBV30
J: TRBJ1-2
D: TRBD1
DNA: TGTGCCTGGAGCGTTAACAGGGGGCACAATGGCTACACCTTC
CDR3: CAWSVNRGHNGYTF

size: .
V: TRBV7-9
J: TRBJ1-5
D: .
DNA: TGTGCCAGCAGCGGAGAGGGACTGCCCAATCAGCCCCAGCATTTT
CDR3: CASSGEGLPNQPQHF

size: .
V: TRBV10-3
J: TRBJ2-2
D: TRBD1
DNA: TGTGCCACAGGGGGCGCGAACACCGGGGAGCTGTTTTTT
CDR3: CATGGANTGELFF

size: .
V: TRBV7-9
J: TRBJ2-7
D: .
DNA: TGTGCCAGCAGCTTAGAGTTTGGCAGGTCCACCCCTGGAGAGCAGTACTTC
CDR3: CASSLEFGRSTPGEQYF

size: .
V: TRBV11-2
J: TRBJ1-1
D: .
DNA: TGTGCCAGCAGCTTAGTAGGGGGGCGGAGGACTGAAGCTTTCTTT
CDR3: CASSLVGGRRTEAFF

size: once
V: TRBV2
J: TRBJ2-3
D: .
DNA: TGTGCCAGCAGTGATTCTAGACCAGTTTCTAGCACAGATACGCAGTATTTT
CDR3: CASSDSRPVSSTDTQYF

size: .
V: TRBV5-6
J: TRBJ2-3
D: TRBD1
DNA: TGTGCCAGCAGCTTGGCCCAGGACAGGGCCATCACAGATACGCAGTATTTT
CDR3: CASSLAQDRAITDTQYF

size: .
V: TRBV10-3
J: TRBJ2-5
D: .
DNA: TGTGCCATCAGTGGGGTATCAGTGGGAGAGACCCAGTACTTC
CDR3: CAISGVSVGETQYF

size: .
V: TRBV4-3
J: TRBJ2-7
D: TRBD2
DNA: TGCGCCAGCAGCAGGTCTGGCGGGAGGGTTAACGAGCAGTACTTC
CDR3: CASSRSGGRVNEQYF

size: .
V: TRBV25-1
J: TRBJ2-5
D: .
DNA: TGTGCCAGCAGTGAACTTTCCCTCTACCGAGAGGCCCAGTACTTC
CDR3: CASSELSLYREAQYF

size: .
V: TRBV27
J: TRBJ2-7
D: .
DNA: TGTGCCAGCAGTCCCCAGGGGTACGAGCAGTACTTC
CDR3: CASSPQGYEQYF

size: .
V: TRBV6-5
J: TRBJ1-2
D: TRBD1
DNA: TGTGCCAGCGGACAGGGGAACTATGGCTACACCTTC
CDR3: CASGQGNYGYTF

size: .
V: TRBV7-2
J: TRBJ2-1
D: TRBD1
DNA: TGTGCCAGCATCACCGGACAGGTCAATGAGCAGTTCTTC
CDR3: CASITGQVNEQFF

size: .
V: TRBV6-5
J: TRBJ2-7
D: TRBD2
DNA: TGTGCCAGCAGTTATCGCTTTAGCGGGAGTGAGAACGAGCAGTACTTC
CDR3: CASSYRFSGSENEQYF

size: .
V: TRBV21-1
J: TRBJ2-3
D: .
DNA: TGTGCCAGCAGCGCCCGGGACAGACCCTCCCTGCCAGATACGCAGTATTTT
CDR3: CASSARDRPSLPDTQYF

size: few
V: TRBV29-1
J: TRBJ2-5
D: .
DNA: TGCAGCGTTGGTCGGGGAGAGACCCAGTACTTC
CDR3: CSVGRGETQYF

size: once
V: TRBV4-2
J: TRBJ2-2
D: .
DNA: TGTGCCAGCAGCCAAGAAAGTCAGGCGAACACCGGGGAGCTGTTTTTT
CDR3: CASSQESQANTGELFF

size: .
V: TRBV4-1
J: TRBJ2-1
D: TRBD2
DNA: TGCGCCAGCAGCCAAGACCCGCACTTAGCGGGAAGGACCTACAATGAGCAGTTCTTC
CDR3: CASSQDPHLAGRTYNEQFF

size: .
V: TRBV29-1
J: TRBJ2-3
D: TRBD2
DNA: TGCAGCTCCGCGGGGGGGGCGCGGGGTACAGATACGCAGTATTTT
CDR3: CSSAGGARGTDTQYF

size: once
V: TRBV30
J: TRBJ1-4
D: TRBD1
DNA: TGTGCCTGGAACCGGGACAGGGGCAATGAAAAACTGTTTTTT
CDR3: CAWNRDRGNEKLFF

size: .
V: TRBV4-1
J: TRBJ2-7
D: TRBD2
DNA: TGCGCCAGCAGCCAAGCGAGGGGGAATATAGCGGGGCGGGGGCAGTACTTC
CDR3: CASSQARGNIAGRGQYF

size: .
V: TRBV19
J: TRBJ2-1
D: .
DNA: TGTGCCAGTAGCCAAGTCCGGGACGCGCCGCGGAGCTCCTACAATGAGCAGTTCTTC
CDR3: CASSQVRDAPRSSYNEQFF

size: .
V: TRBV6-5
J: TRBJ2-7
D: .
DNA: TGTGCCAGCGGGATACAGGGCCCCTCCTACGAGCAGTACTTC
CDR3: CASGIQGPSYEQYF

size: once
V: TRBV5-1
J: TRBJ2-3
D: .
DNA: TGCGCCAGCACCATCACCTGGACCACAGATACGCAGTATTTT
CDR3: CASTITWTTDTQYF

size: .
V: TRBV10-2
J: TRBJ2-7
D: .
DNA: TGCGCCAGCAGTGACCCCTACGAGCAGTACTTC
CDR3: CASSDPYEQYF

size: few
V: TRBV27
J: TRBJ1-3
D: .
DNA: TGTGCCAGCAGGGGACGTTCTGGAAACACCATATATTTT
CDR3: CASRGRSGNTIYF